This T cell receptor beta chain was sequenced in a study of monozygotic twins with inflammatory bowel disease. On this clonotype: Its antigen remains unidentified.

Points from the study as a whole: Healthy co-twins showed greater TCRbeta diversity (inverse Simpson) than IBD patients.

Germline V CDR1 and CDR2: LGHNA, YSLEER. The CDR3 extends over 17 amino acids. Following a re-call of the 5' RACE reads, TCRdb has one entry per CDR3 protein and lacks DNA. The listing records about 380,000 distinct CDR3 sequences. The sample taken for sequencing was blood. The V and J genes are TRBV4-3 and TRBJ2-2; TCRdb proposes TRBD2, but this gene call is untestable without DNA. This sequence originates from a human donor with ulcerative colitis or Crohn's disease, or a healthy co-twin of an affected twin (not recorded which). This chain's CDR3 is CASSQATSGVNTGELFF.